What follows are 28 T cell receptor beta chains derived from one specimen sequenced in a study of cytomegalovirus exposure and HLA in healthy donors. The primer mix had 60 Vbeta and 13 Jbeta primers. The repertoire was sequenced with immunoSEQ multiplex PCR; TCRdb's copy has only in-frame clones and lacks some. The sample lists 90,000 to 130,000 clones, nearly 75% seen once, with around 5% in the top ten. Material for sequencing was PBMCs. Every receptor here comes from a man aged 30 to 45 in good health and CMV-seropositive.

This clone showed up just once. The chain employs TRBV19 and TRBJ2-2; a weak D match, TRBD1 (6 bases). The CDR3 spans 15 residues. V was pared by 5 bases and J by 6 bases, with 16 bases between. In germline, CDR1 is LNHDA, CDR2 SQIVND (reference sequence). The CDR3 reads CASSGVQGTAGELFF. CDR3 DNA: TGTGCCAGTAGTGGGGTTCAGGGGACGGCCGGGGAGCTGTTTTTT.

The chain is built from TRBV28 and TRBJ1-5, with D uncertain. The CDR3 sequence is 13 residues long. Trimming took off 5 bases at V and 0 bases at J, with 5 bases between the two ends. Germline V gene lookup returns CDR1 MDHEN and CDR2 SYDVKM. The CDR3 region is CASSEPSNQPQHF. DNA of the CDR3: TGTGCCAGCAGTGAGCCTAGCAATCAGCCCCAGCATTTT.

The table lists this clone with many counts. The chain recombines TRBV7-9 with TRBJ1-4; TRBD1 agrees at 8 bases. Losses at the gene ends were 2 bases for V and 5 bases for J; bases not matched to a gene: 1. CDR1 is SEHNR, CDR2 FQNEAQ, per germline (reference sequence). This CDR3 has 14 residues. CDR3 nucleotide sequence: TGTGCCAGCAGCTTAAGACAGGGGAATGAAAAACTGTTTTTT. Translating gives CASSLRQGNEKLFF.

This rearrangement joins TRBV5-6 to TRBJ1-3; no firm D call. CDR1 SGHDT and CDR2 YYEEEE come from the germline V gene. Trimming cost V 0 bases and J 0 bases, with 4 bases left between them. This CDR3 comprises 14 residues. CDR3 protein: CASSLEYSGNTIYF. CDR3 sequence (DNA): TGTGCCAGCAGCTTGGAATACTCTGGAAACACCATATATTTT.

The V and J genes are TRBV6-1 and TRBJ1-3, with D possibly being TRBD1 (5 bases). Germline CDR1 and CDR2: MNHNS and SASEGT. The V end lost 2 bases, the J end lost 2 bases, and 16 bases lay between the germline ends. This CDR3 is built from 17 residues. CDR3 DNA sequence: TGTGCCAGCAGTGAAATTAGGGCCAGGGTCCCTGGAAACACCATATATTTT. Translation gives CASSEIRARVPGNTIYF.

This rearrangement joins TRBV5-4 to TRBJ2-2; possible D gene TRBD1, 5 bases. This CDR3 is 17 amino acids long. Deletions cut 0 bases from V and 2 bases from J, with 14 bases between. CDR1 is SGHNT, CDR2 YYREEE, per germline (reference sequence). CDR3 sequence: CASSLGGRAPNTGELFF. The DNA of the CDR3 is TGTGCCAGCAGCTTGGGTGGCAGGGCCCCTAACACCGGGGAGCTGTTTTTT.

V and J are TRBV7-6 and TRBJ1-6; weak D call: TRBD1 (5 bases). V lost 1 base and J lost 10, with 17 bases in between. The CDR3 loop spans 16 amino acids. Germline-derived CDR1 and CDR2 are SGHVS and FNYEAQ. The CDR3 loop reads CASSLVETATSSPLHF. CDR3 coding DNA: TGTGCCAGCAGCTTAGTAGAGACAGCAACGTCGTCACCCCTCCACTTT.

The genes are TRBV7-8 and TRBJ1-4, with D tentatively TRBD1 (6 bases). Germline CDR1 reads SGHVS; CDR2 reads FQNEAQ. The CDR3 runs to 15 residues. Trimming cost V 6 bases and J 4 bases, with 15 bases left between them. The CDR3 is CASRFTGLINEKLFF. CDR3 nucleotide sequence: TGTGCCAGCAGATTTACAGGGTTAATTAATGAAAAACTGTTTTTT.

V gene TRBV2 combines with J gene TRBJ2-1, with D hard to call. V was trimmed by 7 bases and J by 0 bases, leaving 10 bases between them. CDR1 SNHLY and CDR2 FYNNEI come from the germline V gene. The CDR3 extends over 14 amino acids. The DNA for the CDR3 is TGTGCCAGCAAGAACAGCCCCTCCTACAATGAGCAGTTCTTC. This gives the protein CASKNSPSYNEQFF.

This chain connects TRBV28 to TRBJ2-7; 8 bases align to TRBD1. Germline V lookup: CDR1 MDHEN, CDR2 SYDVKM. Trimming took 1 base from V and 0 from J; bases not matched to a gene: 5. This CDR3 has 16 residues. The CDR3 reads CASSLSRDRSSYEQYF. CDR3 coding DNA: TGTGCCAGCAGTTTATCTCGGGACAGGAGCTCCTACGAGCAGTACTTC.

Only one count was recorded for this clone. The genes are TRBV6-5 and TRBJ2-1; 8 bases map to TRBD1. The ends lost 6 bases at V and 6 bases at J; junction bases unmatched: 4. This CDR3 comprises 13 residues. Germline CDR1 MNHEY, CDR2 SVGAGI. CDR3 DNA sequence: TGTGCCAGCAGGATGACAGGGGTCAATGAGCAGTTCTTC. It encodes CASRMTGVNEQFF.

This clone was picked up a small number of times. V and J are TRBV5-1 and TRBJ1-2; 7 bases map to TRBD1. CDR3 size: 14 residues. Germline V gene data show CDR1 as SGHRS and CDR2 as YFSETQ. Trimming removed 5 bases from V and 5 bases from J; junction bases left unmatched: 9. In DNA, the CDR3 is TGCGCCAGCAGGAAGGACACAGGGGCTTATGGCTACACCTTC. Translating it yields CASRKDTGAYGYTF. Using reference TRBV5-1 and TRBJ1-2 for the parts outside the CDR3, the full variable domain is KAGVTQTPRYLIKTRGQQVTLSCSPISGHRSVSWYQQTPGQGLQFLFEYFSETQRNKGNFPGRFSGRQFSNSRSEMNVSTLELGDSALYLCASRKDTGAYGYTFGSGTRLTVV.

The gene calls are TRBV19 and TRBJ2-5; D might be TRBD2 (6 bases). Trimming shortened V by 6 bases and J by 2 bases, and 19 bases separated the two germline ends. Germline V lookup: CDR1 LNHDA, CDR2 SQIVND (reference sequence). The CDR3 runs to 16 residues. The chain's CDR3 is CASSTRTGTLQETQYF. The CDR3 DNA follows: TGTGCCAGTAGCACCAGAACCGGGACTCTACAAGAGACCCAGTACTTC. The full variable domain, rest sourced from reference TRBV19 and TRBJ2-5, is DGGITQSPKYLFRKEGQNVTLSCEQNLNHDAMYWYRQDPGQGLRLIYYSQIVNDFQKGDIAEGYSVSREKKESFPLTVTSAQKNPTAFYLCASSTRTGTLQETQYFGPGTRLLVL.

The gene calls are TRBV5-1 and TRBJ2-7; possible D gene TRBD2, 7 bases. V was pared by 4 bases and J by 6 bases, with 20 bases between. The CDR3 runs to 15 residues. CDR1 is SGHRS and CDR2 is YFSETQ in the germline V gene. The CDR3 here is CASSRGGGPTAEQYF. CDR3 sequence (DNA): TGCGCCAGCAGCCGAGGGGGGGGCCCTACGGCCGAGCAGTACTTC. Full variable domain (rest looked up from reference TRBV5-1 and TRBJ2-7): KAGVTQTPRYLIKTRGQQVTLSCSPISGHRSVSWYQQTPGQGLQFLFEYFSETQRNKGNFPGRFSGRQFSNSRSEMNVSTLELGDSALYLCASSRGGGPTAEQYFGPGTRLTVT.

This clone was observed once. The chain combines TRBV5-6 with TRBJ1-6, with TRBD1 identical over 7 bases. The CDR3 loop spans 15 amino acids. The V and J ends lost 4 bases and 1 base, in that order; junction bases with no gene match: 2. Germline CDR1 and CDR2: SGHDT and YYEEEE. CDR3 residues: CASSEDRSYNSPLHF. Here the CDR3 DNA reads TGTGCCAGCAGCGAGGACAGGTCCTATAATTCACCCCTCCACTTT.

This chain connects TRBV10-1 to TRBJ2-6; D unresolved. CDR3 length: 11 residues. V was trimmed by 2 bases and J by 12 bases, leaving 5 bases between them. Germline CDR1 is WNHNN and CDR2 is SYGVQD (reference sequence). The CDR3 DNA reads TGCGCCAGCAGTGAGGGTAGCGTCCTGACTTTC. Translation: CASSEGSVLTF.

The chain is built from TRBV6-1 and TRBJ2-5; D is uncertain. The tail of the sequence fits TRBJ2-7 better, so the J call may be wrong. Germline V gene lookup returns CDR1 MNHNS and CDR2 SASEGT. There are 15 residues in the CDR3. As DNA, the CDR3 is TGTGCCAGCAGTGAAATACGGCAGCGCTCCTACGAGCAGTACTTC. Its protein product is CASSEIRQRSYEQYF.

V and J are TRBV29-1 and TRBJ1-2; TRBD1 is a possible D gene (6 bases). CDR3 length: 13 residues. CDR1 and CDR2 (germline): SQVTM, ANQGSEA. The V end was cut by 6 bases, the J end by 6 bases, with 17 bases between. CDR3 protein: CSVNTQGFDGYTF. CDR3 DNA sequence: TGCAGCGTAAACACACAGGGATTCGATGGCTACACCTTC.

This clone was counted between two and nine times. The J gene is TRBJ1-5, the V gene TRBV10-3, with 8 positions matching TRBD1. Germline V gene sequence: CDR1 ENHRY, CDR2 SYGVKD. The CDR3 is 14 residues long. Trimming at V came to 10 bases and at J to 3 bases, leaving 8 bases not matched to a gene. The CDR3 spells CATAGQAYNQPQHF. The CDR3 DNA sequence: TGTGCCACCGCGGGACAGGCGTACAATCAGCCCCAGCATTTT.

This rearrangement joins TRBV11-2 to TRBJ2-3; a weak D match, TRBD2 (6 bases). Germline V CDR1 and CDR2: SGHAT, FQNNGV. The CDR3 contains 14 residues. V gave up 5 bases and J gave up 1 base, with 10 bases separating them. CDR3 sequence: CASSVGGGTDTQYF. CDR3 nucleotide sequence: TGTGCCAGCAGCGTCGGCGGGGGCACAGATACGCAGTATTTT.

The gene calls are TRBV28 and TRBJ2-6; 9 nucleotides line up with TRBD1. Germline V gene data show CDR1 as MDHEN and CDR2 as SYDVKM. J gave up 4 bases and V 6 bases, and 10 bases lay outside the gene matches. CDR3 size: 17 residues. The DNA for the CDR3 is TGTGCCAGCAGATCGGGACAGGGCGTTGCAGGGGCCAACGTCCTGACTTTC. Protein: CASRSGQGVAGANVLTF.

CDR3 nucleotides: TGTGCCAGCAGCTCGTACAGGGGGAAGAACTATGGCTACACCTTC. It encodes CASSSYRGKNYGYTF. The chain has TRBV11-2 and TRBJ1-2, with 8 bases that match TRBD1. CDR1 and CDR2 from the germline V gene are SGHAT and FQNNGV. CDR3 size: 15 residues. V dropped 4 bases and J dropped 2; count of bases not matched to a gene: 6.

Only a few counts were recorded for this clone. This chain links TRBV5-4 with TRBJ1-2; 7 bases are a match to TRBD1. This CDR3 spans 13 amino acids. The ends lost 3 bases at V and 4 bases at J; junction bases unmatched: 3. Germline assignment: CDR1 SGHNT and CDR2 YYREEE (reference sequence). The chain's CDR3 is CASSYGTAYGYTF. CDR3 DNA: TGTGCCAGCAGCTATGGGACAGCCTATGGCTACACCTTC. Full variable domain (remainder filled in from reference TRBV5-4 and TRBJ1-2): ETGVTQSPTHLIKTRGQQVTLRCSSQSGHNTVSWYQQALGQGPQFIFQYYREEENGRGNFPPRFSGLQFPNYSSELNVNALELDDSALYLCASSYGTAYGYTFGSGTRLTVV.

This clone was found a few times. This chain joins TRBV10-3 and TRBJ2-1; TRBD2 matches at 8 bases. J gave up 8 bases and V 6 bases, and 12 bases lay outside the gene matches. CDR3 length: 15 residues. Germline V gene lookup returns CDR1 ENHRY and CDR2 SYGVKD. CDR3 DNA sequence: TGTGCCATCAGCCGGAAGGGACTAGAGGTTGATGAGCAGTTCTTC. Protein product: CAISRKGLEVDEQFF.

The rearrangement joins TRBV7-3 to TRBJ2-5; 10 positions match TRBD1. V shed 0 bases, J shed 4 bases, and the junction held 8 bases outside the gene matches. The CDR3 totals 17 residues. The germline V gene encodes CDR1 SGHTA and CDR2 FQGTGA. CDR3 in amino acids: CASSLTTGTGDRETQYF. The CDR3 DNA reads TGTGCCAGCAGCTTAACTACCGGGACAGGGGATCGAGAGACCCAGTACTTC.

In DNA form, the CDR3 reads TGTGCCAGCAGCCAAGGCGGGACAGCCTCCTACCCCATATATTTT. The encoded protein is CASSQGGTASYPIYF. J is TRBJ1-3 and V is TRBV6-1; 7 nucleotides align to TRBD1. Losses at the gene ends were 6 bases for V and 11 bases for J; bases not matched to a gene: 16. Germline CDR1 is MNHNS and CDR2 is SASEGT. This CDR3 has 15 amino acids.

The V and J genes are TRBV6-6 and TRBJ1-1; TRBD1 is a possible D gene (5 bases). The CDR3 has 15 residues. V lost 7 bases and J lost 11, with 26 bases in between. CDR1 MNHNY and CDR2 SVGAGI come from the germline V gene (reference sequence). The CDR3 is CASIQGRGGVWVAFF. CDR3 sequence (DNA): TGTGCCAGCATCCAAGGGCGGGGGGGGGTTTGGGTTGCTTTCTTT.

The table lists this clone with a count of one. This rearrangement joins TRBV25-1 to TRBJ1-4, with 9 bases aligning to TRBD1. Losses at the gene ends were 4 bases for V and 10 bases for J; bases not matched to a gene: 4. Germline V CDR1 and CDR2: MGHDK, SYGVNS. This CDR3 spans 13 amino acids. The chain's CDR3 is CASSGDRVGKLFF. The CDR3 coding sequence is TGTGCCAGCAGTGGGGACAGGGTGGGAAAACTGTTTTTT.